This T cell receptor beta chain was recovered during a study of T cell repertoires in cytomegalovirus infection. Study details: CMV infection plus the matching HLA type was flagged by public TCR beta signatures.

One entry per CDR3 protein results from TCRdb running MiXCR on the reads. The sample contains under 850,000 distinct CDR3 sequences, approximately 40% of which appear only once. On this clonotype: Compared with germline, one end of the junction differs, possibly owing to a read error.

This CDR3 spans 19 amino acids. The V gene's germline CDR1 is SGHKS and CDR2 YYEKEE (reference sequence). What was sequenced was PBMCs. The chain couples TRBV5-5 to TRBJ1-5; unclear D gene. This TCR was recovered from a human donor in good health (CMV status not recorded). Some clones in this sample may be carry-over from other donors' samples. The CDR3 DNA is TGTGCCATCAGCTTGAGGATCGGTGGGAGGGTGAGCGGCAAGCAGCCCCAGCATTTT. Translating gives CAISLRIGGRVSGKQPQHF.